The 10 T cell receptor beta chains given below trace back to one sample, sequenced in a study of blood T cell repertoires in COVID-19. The method was immunoSEQ multiplex PCR; TCRdb's version includes in-frame clones alone and lacks a portion of them. The sample shows about 47,000 clones, around four fifths of them seen only once. Material for sequencing was peripheral blood. These receptors came from a man aged 70-80 years with active COVID-19.

The rearrangement uses TRBV7-9 and TRBJ2-3; TRBD1 aligns across 10 bases. CDR1 is SEHNR, CDR2 FQNEAQ, per germline (reference sequence). This CDR3 is built from 18 residues. The trim removed 2 bases at V and 2 bases at J, leaving 10 bases unmatched. The CDR3 DNA sequence: TGTGCCAGCAGCTTAATCTTCACGGACAGGGGGAACACAGATACGCAGTATTTT. Protein sequence: CASSLIFTDRGNTDTQYF.

V and J are TRBV7-2 and TRBJ2-3, with 8 positions matching TRBD1. This CDR3 contains 15 residues. Per germline, CDR1 SGHTA and CDR2 FQGNSA. Losses at the gene ends were 4 bases for V and 5 bases for J; bases not matched to a gene: 8. The CDR3 loop is CASSSQGVGIDTQYF. The CDR3 coding sequence is TGTGCCAGCAGCTCACAGGGGGTGGGGATAGATACGCAGTATTTT.

The chain couples TRBV19 to TRBJ1-1, with D maybe TRBD1 (5 bases). Germline CDR1 and CDR2: LNHDA and SQIVND (reference sequence). The V end was cut by 10 bases, the J end by 4 bases, with 10 bases between. The CDR3 loop spans 11 amino acids. CDR3 sequence reads: CATGWGTEAFF. In nucleotides, the CDR3 is TGTGCCACAGGGTGGGGCACTGAAGCTTTCTTT.

The rearrangement links TRBV5-1 to TRBJ1-1; TRBD1 matches 7 bases. The germline V gene has CDR1 SGHRS and CDR2 YFSETQ. Trimming removed 0 bases from V and 1 base from J; junction bases left unmatched: 3. The CDR3 covers 15 residues. CDR3 amino acids: CASSLGQGENTEAFF. The CDR3 DNA sequence: TGCGCCAGCAGCTTGGGACAGGGTGAGAACACTGAAGCTTTCTTT.

This clone was seen only a few times. V and J are TRBV27 and TRBJ2-1; 12 nucleotides align to TRBD2. The V segment lost 6 bases and the J segment 5 bases; nucleotides outside the gene matches: 11. Germline CDR1 and CDR2: MNHEY and SMNVEV (reference sequence). The CDR3 runs to 17 residues. CDR3 region: CASSDGTSGFLHNEQFF. The CDR3, as DNA: TGTGCCAGCAGCGATGGGACTAGCGGGTTCCTTCACAATGAGCAGTTCTTC.

The J gene is TRBJ2-2, the V gene TRBV18; TRBD2 might be the D (6 bases). The V gene's germline CDR1 is KGHSH and CDR2 LQKENI. V was cut by 3 bases and J by 1 base, with 6 bases left in between. The CDR3 is 14 amino acids. The CDR3 region has the DNA TGTGCCAGCTCACCGGGAGGGAACACCGGGGAGCTGTTTTTT. Translating it yields CASSPGGNTGELFF.

This clone was seen a few times. The chain couples TRBV5-1 to TRBJ2-7; 10 positions match TRBD1. Looked up from germline, CDR1 is SGHRS and CDR2 is YFSETQ. This CDR3 has 15 residues. V gave up 0 bases and J gave up 2 bases; unmatched junction bases: 2. CDR3 in DNA: TGCGCCAGCAGCTTGGTCGGGACAGGGGCCTACGAGCAGTACTTC. This translates into CASSLVGTGAYEQYF.

The chain has TRBV30 and TRBJ1-3; D is uncertain. The CDR3 sequence is 15 residues long. The V gene lost 0 bases and the J gene lost 4 bases, with 13 bases spanning the gap. CDR1 is GTSNPN, CDR2 SVGIG, per germline (reference sequence). The CDR3 nucleotides read TGTGCCTGGAGTGTATACAGAGCTAAGGGAAACACCATATATTTT. Amino acids: CAWSVYRAKGNTIYF.

The gene calls are TRBV6-2 or TRBV6-3 and TRBJ2-7; 8 positions match TRBD2. This CDR3 spans 14 amino acids. Losses at the gene ends were 5 bases for V and 3 bases for J; bases not matched to a gene: 6. The germline V gene has CDR1 MNHEY and CDR2 SVGEGT. The CDR3 nucleotides are TGTGCCAGCAGTGACGGACTAGCAGACTACGAGCAGTACTTC. Translating it yields CASSDGLADYEQYF.

The rearrangement uses TRBV3-1 (or the pseudogene TRBV3-2) and TRBJ2-1, with TRBD2 matching over 11 bases. Germline V lookup: CDR1 LGHDT, CDR2 YNNKEL (reference sequence). V shed 1 base and J 5 bases; nucleotides not matched to a gene: 4. The CDR3 extends over 16 amino acids. This CDR3 is CASSQGGLAVDNEQFF. For the CDR3, the DNA is TGTGCCAGCAGCCAAGGGGGACTAGCGGTTGACAATGAGCAGTTCTTC.